This T cell receptor beta chain appears in the sequencing data of a study of blood T cell repertoires in COVID-19. About the study: In each case, the material was cDNA or gDNA derived from T cells, B-cell-depleted T cells, or PBMCs.

How the authors handled the data: Nucleated cell number was recorded as an estimate derived from reference gene primer amplification. The data were produced by immunoSEQ multiplex PCR, yet TCRdb's version contains in-frame clones alone and is incomplete. V and J calls and clone size are as listed in that table; D and trimming were resolved from the DNA. The sample yields approximately 250,000 clones, approximately 88% seen once. This CDR3 spans 12 amino acids. CDR1 SGHAT and CDR2 FQNNGV come from the germline V gene. Trimming shortened V by 1 base and J by 4 bases, and 5 bases separated the two germline ends.

What was sequenced was PBMCs or T cells enriched from blood (not recorded which). This sequence joins TRBV11-2 and TRBJ2-7, with D uncertain. The source of this sequence is a middle-aged woman with acute COVID-19. CDR3 bases: TGTGCCAGCAGCTTAGTTCTATACGAGCAGTACTTC. As protein: CASSLVLYEQYF.